The 10 T cell receptor beta chains below were found in one sample sequenced in a study of T cells in Graves' hyperthyroidism and ophthalmopathy. Amplification targeted TCR beta CDR3 regions from RNA transcripts. First-round RT-PCR of the TCR CDR3 relied on the HTBI primer set. TCRdb analysed the multiplex PCR reads with MiXCR anew, one entry per CDR3 protein. The profile covers around 400,000 distinct CDR3 sequences, with approximately 25% appearing a single time and 73% taken by the ten largest. Sequencing used blood. Source of these receptors: a man aged 50-60 years with Graves' hyperthyroidism.

J is TRBJ2-4 and V is TRBV12-3 or TRBV12-4, with 7 bases matching TRBD1. J lost 10 bases, V lost 6 bases, and 9 bases had no gene match. There are 13 residues in the CDR3. The CDR3 reads CASRPQGRGIQYF. The DNA for the CDR3 is TGTGCCAGCAGGCCACAGGGGCGAGGGATTCAGTACTTC.

The V call is TRBV6-2 or TRBV6-3, the J call TRBJ2-1; TRBD1 matches 7 bases. Losses at the gene ends were 4 bases for V and 11 bases for J; bases not matched to a gene: 17. This CDR3 is 16 amino acids long. The germline gives CDR1 MNHEY, CDR2 SVGEGT. Here the CDR3 DNA reads TGTGCCAGCAGTTCGCTGAGGGGGCTGAGGACAGAAAAGCAGTTCTTC. Its translation is CASSSLRGLRTEKQFF.

This rearrangement joins TRBV6-2 or TRBV6-3 to TRBJ1-5; 8 bases fit TRBD1. V lost 4 bases to trimming and J lost 2 bases; unmatched junction nucleotides: 7. CDR1 and CDR2 from the germline V gene are MNHEY and SVGEGT. This CDR3 region has 16 residues. In DNA form, the CDR3 reads TGTGCCAGCAGTTCCGGACAGGGTAGCGGCAATCAGCCCCAGCATTTT. It encodes CASSSGQGSGNQPQHF.

The chain uses TRBV2 and TRBJ2-7; 11 nucleotides align to TRBD2. CDR1 and CDR2 from the germline V gene are SNHLY and FYNNEI. The V gene end was trimmed by 6 bases and the J gene end by 3 bases; junction bases not matched to a gene: 7. The CDR3 is 15 amino acids. CDR3 in DNA: TGTGCCAGCAGCGAGGGACTAGCGGTGAGCTACGAGCAGTACTTC. Translation: CASSEGLAVSYEQYF.

The chain combines TRBV30 with TRBJ2-1; a possible D gene is TRBD2 (7 bases). This CDR3 contains 18 residues. In germline, CDR1 is GTSNPN, CDR2 SVGIG (reference sequence). Between the trimmed V and J ends, which lost 3 bases and 7 bases, there was a span of 28 bases. The CDR3 region has the DNA TGTGCCTGGAGCAGACTAGCAGGGGAGTGGGCAGCAGGGAATGAGCAGTTCTTC. Residues: CAWSRLAGEWAAGNEQFF.

The genes are TRBV19 and TRBJ2-1, with D unresolved. The V gene lost 1 base and the J gene lost 0 bases, with 7 bases spanning the gap. The CDR3 is made up of 15 amino acids. Germline V CDR1 and CDR2: LNHDA, SQIVND (reference sequence). CDR3 region: CASSIVGNSYNEQFF. DNA of the CDR3: TGTGCCAGTAGTATAGTAGGAAACTCCTACAATGAGCAGTTCTTC. Together with reference TRBV19 and TRBJ2-1, the CDR3 gives the full variable domain: DGGITQSPKYLFRKEGQNVTLSCEQNLNHDAMYWYRQDPGQGLRLIYYSQIVNDFQKGDIAEGYSVSREKKESFPLTVTSAQKNPTAFYLCASSIVGNSYNEQFFGPGTRLTVL.

The V call is TRBV7-9, the J call TRBJ2-1; 11 bases align to TRBD2. Unmatched junction bases numbered 11, after V lost 2 bases and J lost 8 bases. The germline gives CDR1 SEHNR, CDR2 FQNEAQ (reference sequence). CDR3 length: 17 residues. This CDR3 reads CASSLTFTSGSGDEQFF. The CDR3 coding sequence is TGTGCCAGCAGCTTAACGTTTACTAGCGGGAGTGGCGATGAGCAGTTCTTC.

This clonotype was picked up a small number of times. This sequence joins TRBV12-3 or TRBV12-4 and TRBJ2-1; TRBD2 matches 7 bases. The CDR3 loop spans 14 amino acids. The V segment lost 10 bases and the J segment 3 bases; nucleotides outside the gene matches: 9. The CDR3 DNA follows: TGTGCCACCTACGCTAGCGGCAACTACAATGAGCAGTTCTTC. Translation: CATYASGNYNEQFF.

This clonotype was seen a few times. Here the CDR3 DNA reads TGTGCCAGCAGTGCTGCGGACAGCGACTATGGCTACACCTTC. This gives the protein CASSAADSDYGYTF. The chain employs TRBV28 and TRBJ1-2, with D possibly being TRBD1 (6 bases). This CDR3 contains 14 residues. The V gene's germline CDR1 is MDHEN and CDR2 SYDVKM. V dropped 5 bases and J dropped 3 bases, with 13 bases sitting between them.

In this sample, this clonotype turned up a few times. CDR3 coding DNA: TGTGCCACCAGTGATCCCCCCGGGGGGAAAGAGACCCAGTACTTC. It encodes CATSDPPGGKETQYF. The chain recombines TRBV24-1 with TRBJ2-5; 7 bases match TRBD2. The CDR3 spans 15 residues. Trimming at V came to 3 bases and at J to 3 bases, leaving 6 bases not matched to a gene. Germline lookup yields CDR1 KGHDR and CDR2 SFDVKD.